One TCR beta chain is described in this entry. As yet, its antigen is unknown. Germline V gives CDR1 LNHDA, CDR2 SQIVND (reference sequence). This CDR3 is built from 14 residues. V lost 2 bases, J lost 1 base, and 7 bases lay in between. TCRdb keeps only in-frame clones here, not all; method: immunoSEQ multiplex PCR. Of fewer than 30,000 clones in the sample, around four fifths are singletons; the top ten hold 0.88%. This sample was included in a study of monozygotic twins with cystic fibrosis. Study findings and constraints: Median Simpson clonality of about 0.01 suggested naive T cells predominated. Monozygotic CF twins shared more identical nucleotide clonotypes than unrelated patients. No link emerged between shared CDR3 counts and age, concordance or severity.

Sequencing input: blood. The gene calls are TRBV19 and TRBJ2-3; D is undetermined. The receptor's source is a girl under 10 years old with cystic fibrosis. CDR3 DNA sequence: TGTGCCAGTAGTATAATCCTTGGCACAGATACGCAGTATTTT. Its translation is CASSIILGTDTQYF.